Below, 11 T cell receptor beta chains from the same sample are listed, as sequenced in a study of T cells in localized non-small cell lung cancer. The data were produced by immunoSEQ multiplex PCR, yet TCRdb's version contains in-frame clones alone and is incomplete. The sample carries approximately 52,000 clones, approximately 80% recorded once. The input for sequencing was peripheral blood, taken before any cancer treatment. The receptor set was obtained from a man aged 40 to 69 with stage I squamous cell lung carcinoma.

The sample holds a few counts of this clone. CDR3 region: CASSVQGTEAFF. In DNA, the CDR3 is TGCGCCAGCAGCGTCCAAGGCACTGAAGCTTTCTTT. The chain couples TRBV5-1 to TRBJ1-1, with D hard to call. The CDR3 extends over 12 amino acids. V shed 4 bases and J shed 4 bases, with 8 bases lying between them. Germline lookup yields CDR1 SGHRS and CDR2 YFSETQ.

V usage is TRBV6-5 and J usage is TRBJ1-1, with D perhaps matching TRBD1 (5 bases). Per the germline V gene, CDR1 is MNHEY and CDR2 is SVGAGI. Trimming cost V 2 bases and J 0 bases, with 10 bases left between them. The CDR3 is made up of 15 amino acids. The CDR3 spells CASSYRMTVNTEAFF. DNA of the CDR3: TGTGCCAGCAGTTACCGGATGACAGTGAACACTGAAGCTTTCTTT.

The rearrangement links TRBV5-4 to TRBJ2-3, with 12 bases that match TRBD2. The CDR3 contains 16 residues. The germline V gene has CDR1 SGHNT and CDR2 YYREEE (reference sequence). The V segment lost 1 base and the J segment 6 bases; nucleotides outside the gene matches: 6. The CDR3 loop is CASSLFLAGGPDTQYF. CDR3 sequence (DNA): TGTGCCAGCAGCTTGTTCCTAGCGGGGGGGCCGGATACGCAGTATTTT.

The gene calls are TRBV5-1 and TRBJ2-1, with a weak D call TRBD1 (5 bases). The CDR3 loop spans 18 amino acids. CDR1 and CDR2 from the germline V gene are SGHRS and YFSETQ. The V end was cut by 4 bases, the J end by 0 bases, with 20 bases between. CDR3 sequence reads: CASSIPRQLFGSYNEQFF. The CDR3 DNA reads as TGCGCCAGCAGCATCCCCCGACAGTTATTCGGCTCCTACAATGAGCAGTTCTTC.

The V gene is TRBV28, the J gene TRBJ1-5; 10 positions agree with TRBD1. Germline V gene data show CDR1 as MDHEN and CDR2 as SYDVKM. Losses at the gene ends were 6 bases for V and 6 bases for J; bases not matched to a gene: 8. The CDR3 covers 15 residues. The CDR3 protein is CASSRGTGDAQPQHF. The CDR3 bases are TGTGCCAGCAGCCGCGGGACAGGGGACGCTCAGCCCCAGCATTTT.

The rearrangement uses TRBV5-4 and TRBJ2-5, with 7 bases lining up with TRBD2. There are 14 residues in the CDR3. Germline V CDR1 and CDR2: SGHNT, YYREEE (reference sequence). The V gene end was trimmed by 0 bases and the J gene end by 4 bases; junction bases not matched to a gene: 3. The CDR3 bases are TGTGCCAGCAGCTTGGAGCGGGGCTCAGAGACCCAGTACTTC. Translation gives CASSLERGSETQYF. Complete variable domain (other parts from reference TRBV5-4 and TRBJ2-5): ETGVTQSPTHLIKTRGQQVTLRCSSQSGHNTVSWYQQALGQGPQFIFQYYREEENGRGNFPPRFSGLQFPNYSSELNVNALELDDSALYLCASSLERGSETQYFGPGTRLLVL.

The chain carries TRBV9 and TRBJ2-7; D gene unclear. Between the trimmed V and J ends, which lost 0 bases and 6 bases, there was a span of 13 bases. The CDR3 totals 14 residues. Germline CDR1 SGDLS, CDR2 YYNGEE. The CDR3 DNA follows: TGTGCCAGCAGCGTAGCCAGTGGGGTGGGCGAGCAGTACTTC. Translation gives CASSVASGVGEQYF.

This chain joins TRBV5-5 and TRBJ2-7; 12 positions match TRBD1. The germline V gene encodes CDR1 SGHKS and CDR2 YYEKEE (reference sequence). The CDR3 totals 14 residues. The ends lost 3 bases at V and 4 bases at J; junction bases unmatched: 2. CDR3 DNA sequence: TGTGCCAGCAGCTCGGGACAGGGGGCATACGAGCAGTACTTC. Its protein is CASSSGQGAYEQYF.

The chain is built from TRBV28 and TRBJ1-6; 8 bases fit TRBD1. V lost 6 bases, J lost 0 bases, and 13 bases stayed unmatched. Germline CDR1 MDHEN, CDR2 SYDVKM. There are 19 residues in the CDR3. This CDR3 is CASSHAQDRALSYNSPLHF. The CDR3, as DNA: TGTGCCAGCAGCCACGCACAGGACAGGGCCCTCTCCTATAATTCACCCCTCCACTTT.

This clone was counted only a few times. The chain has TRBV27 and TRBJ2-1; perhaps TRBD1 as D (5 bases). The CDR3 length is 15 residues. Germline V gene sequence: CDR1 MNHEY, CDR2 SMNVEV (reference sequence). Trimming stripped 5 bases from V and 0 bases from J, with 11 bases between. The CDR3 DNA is TGTGCCAGCAGTGTACAGGAAAGCTCCTACAATGAGCAGTTCTTC. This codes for CASSVQESSYNEQFF.

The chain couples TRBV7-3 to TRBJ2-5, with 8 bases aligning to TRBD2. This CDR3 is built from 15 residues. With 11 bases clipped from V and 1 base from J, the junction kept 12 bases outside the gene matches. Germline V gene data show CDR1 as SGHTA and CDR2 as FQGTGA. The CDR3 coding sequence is TGTGCCGGCGAATACGGGGGGGACCCCCAAGAGACCCAGTACTTC. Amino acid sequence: CAGEYGGDPQETQYF.